The T cell receptor (beta chain) described here comes from a study of blood T cell repertoires in COVID-19. About the study: Samples of COVID-19 (acute and convalescent) were obtained from the United States, Italy and Spain. The cDNA or gDNA used as material had been derived from T cells, B-cell-depleted T cells, or PBMCs.

Assay: immunoSEQ multiplex PCR; the TCRdb copy retains only in-frame clones and omits some. The profile shows roughly 100,000 clones, more than 70% of them singletons. The germline CDR1 and CDR2 sequences are MDHEN and SYDVKM. The CDR3 sequence is 12 residues long. V lost 2 bases and J lost 10; bases outside the gene matches: 3. The material sequenced was peripheral blood. The chain links TRBV28 to TRBJ1-1; 8 positions agree with TRBD1. This receptor was identified in a woman in her fifties or sixties with acute or convalescent COVID-19. CDR3 sequence (DNA): TGTGCCAGCAGTTTACCGGGGACAGGAGCTTTCTTT. Its protein is CASSLPGTGAFF.